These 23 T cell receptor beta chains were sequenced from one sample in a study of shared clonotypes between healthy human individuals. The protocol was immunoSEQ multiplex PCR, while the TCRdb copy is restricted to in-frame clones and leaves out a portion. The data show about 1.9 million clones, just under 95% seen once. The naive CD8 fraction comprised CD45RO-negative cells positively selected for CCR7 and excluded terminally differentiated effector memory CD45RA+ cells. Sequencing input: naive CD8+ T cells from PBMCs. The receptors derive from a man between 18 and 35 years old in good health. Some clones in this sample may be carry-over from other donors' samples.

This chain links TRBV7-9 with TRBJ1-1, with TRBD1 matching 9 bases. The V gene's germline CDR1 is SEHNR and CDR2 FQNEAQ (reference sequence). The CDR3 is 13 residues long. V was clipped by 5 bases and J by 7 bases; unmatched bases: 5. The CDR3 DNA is TGTGCCAGCAGCGAGACAGGGGGATATGAAGCTTTCTTT. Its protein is CASSETGGYEAFF. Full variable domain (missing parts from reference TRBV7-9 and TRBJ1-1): DTGVSQNPRHKITKRGQNVTFRCDPISEHNRLYWYRQTLGQGPEFLTYFQNEAQLEKSRLLSDRFSAERPKGSFSTLEIQRTEQGDSAMYLCASSETGGYEAFFGQGTRLTVV.

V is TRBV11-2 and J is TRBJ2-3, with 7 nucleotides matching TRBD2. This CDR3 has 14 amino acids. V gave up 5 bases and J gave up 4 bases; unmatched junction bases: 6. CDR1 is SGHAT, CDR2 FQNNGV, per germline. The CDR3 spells CASSPGLPPDTQYF. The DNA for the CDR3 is TGTGCCAGCAGCCCGGGACTACCTCCAGATACGCAGTATTTT.

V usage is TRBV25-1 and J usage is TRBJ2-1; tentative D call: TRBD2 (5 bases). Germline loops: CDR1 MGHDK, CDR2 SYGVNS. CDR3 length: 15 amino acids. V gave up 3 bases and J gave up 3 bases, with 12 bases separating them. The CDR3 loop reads CASSDLAGLYNEQFF. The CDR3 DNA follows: TGTGCCAGCAGTGATTTGGCAGGACTCTACAATGAGCAGTTCTTC.

CDR3 loop: CASSYHKQFYEQYF. CDR3 nucleotide sequence: TGTGCCAGCAGTTACCACAAACAGTTCTACGAGCAGTACTTC. The chain combines TRBV6-5 with TRBJ2-7, with D uncertain. This CDR3 is 14 amino acids long. Germline CDR1 is MNHEY and CDR2 is SVGAGI. Trimming pared 2 bases from V and 3 bases from J, leaving 11 bases between.

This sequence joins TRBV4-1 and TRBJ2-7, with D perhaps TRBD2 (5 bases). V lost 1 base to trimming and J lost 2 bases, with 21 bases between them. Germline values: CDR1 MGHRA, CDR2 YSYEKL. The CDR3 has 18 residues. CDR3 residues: CASSQAPRPNTGTYEQYF. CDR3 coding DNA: TGCGCCAGCAGCCAAGCCCCGAGACCAAATACCGGGACCTACGAGCAGTACTTC.

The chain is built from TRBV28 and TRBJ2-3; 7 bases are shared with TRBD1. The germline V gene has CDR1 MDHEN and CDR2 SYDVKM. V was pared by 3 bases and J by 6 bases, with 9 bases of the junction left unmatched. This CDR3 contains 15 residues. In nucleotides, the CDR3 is TGTGCCAGCAGTTTTAGTAAAGGGGGCTGGGATACGCAGTATTTT. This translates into CASSFSKGGWDTQYF.

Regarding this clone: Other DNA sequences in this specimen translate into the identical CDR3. The CDR3 protein is CASSLRYNEQFF. The CDR3 DNA is TGTGCCAGCAGCTTGCGTTACAATGAGCAGTTCTTC. The chain employs TRBV5-4 and TRBJ2-1; D not certain. Germline CDR1 is SGHNT and CDR2 is YYREEE (reference sequence). The V end was cut by 1 base, the J end by 4 bases, with 3 bases between. The CDR3 spans 12 residues.

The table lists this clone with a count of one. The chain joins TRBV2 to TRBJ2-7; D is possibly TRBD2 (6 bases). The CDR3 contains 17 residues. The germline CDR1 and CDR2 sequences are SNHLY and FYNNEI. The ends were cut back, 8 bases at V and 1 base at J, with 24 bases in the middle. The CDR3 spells CASFGNGGRDVSYEQYF. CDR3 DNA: TGTGCCAGCTTCGGTAACGGAGGGCGGGACGTATCCTACGAGCAGTACTTC.

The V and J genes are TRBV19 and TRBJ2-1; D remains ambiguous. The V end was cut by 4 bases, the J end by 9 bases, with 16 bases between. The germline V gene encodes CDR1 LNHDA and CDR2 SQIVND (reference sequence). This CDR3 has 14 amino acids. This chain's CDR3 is CASSTLAKLGEQFF. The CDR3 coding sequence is TGTGCCAGTAGTACCTTAGCCAAACTCGGTGAGCAGTTCTTC.

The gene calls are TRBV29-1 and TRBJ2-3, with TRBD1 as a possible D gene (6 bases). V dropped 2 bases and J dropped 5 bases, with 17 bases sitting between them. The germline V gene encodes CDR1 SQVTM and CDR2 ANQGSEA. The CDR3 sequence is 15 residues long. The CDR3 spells CSVETWTAGRDTQYF. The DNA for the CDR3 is TGCAGCGTTGAAACCTGGACAGCAGGGAGAGATACGCAGTATTTT.

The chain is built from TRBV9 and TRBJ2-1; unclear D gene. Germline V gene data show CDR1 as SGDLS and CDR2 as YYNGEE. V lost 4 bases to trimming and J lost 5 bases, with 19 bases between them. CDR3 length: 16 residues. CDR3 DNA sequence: TGTGCCAGCAGCACTCGACCGAACCCGTTTAACAATGAGCAGTTCTTC. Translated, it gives CASSTRPNPFNNEQFF.

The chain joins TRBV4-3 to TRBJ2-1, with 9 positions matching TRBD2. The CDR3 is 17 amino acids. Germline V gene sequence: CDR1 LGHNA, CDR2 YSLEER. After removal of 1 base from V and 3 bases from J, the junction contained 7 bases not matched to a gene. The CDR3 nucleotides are TGCGCCAGCAGCCAAGGTTCAGGACTAGCGCGCTACAATGAGCAGTTCTTC. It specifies CASSQGSGLARYNEQFF.

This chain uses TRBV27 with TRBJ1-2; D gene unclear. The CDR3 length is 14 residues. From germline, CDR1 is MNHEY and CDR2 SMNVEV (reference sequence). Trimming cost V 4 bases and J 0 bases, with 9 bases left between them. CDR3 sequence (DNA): TGTGCCAGCAGTTCGTTCACTACTAACTATGGCTACACCTTC. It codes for CASSSFTTNYGYTF.

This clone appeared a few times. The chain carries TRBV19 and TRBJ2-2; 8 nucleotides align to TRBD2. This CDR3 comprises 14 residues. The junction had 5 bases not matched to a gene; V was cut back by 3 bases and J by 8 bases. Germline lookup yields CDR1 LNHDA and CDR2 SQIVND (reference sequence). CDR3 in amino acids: CASSISGSWGELFF. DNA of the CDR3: TGTGCCAGTAGTATCAGCGGGAGTTGGGGGGAGCTGTTTTTT.

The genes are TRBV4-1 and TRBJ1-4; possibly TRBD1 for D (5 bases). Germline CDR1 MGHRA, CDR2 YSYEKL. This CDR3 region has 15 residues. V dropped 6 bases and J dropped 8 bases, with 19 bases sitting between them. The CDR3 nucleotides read TGCGCCAGCAGTTACCGGGGCTCGGTTCGCGAAAAACTGTTTTTT. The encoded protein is CASSYRGSVREKLFF.

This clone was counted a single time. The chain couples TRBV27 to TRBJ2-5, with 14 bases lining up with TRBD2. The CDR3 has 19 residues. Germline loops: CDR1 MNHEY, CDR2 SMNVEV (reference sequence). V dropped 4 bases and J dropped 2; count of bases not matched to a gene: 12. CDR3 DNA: TGTGCCAGCAGTTCATCTTCCGGGACTAGCGGGAGAGGGCAAGAGACCCAGTACTTC. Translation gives CASSSSSGTSGRGQETQYF.

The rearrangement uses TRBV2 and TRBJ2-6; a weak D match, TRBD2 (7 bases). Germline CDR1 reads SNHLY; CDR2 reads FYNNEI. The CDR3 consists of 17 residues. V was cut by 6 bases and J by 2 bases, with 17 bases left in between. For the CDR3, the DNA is TGTGCCAGCAGGGGGGGGCAGGCTAATGCTGGGGCCAACGTCCTGACTTTC. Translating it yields CASRGGQANAGANVLTF.

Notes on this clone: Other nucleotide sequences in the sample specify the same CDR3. CDR3 sequence (DNA): TGTGCCAGCAGTGATACCGAGACCCAGTACTTC. The encoded protein is CASSDTETQYF. The V and J genes are TRBV2 and TRBJ2-5, with D hard to call. The germline gives CDR1 SNHLY, CDR2 FYNNEI. The V gene lost 3 bases and the J gene lost 5 bases, with 4 bases spanning the gap. The CDR3 spans 11 residues.

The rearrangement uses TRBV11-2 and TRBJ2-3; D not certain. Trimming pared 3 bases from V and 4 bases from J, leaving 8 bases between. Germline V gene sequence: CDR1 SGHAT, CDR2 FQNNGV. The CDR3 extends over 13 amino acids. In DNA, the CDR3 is TGTGCCAGCAGCTTCCCGGTAGCAGATACGCAGTATTTT. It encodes CASSFPVADTQYF.

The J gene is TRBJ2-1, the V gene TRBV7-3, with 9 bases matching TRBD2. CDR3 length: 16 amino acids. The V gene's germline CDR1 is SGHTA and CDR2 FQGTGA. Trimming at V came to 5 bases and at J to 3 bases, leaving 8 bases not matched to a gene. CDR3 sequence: CASSLLAGADYNEQFF. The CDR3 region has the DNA TGTGCCAGCAGCCTCTTAGCGGGAGCAGACTACAATGAGCAGTTCTTC.

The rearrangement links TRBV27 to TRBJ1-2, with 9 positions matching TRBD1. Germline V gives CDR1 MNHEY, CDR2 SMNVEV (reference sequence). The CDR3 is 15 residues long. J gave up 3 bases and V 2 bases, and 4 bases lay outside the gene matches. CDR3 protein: CASSLTWDRDYGYTF. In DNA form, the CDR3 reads TGTGCCAGCAGTTTAACGTGGGACAGGGACTATGGCTACACCTTC.

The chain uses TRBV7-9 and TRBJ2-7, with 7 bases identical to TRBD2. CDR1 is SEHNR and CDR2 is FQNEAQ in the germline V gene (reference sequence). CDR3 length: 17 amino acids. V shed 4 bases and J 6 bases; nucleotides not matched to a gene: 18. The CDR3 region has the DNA TGTGCCAGCAGCTCCCCCCGAGTGCCGAGCGGGACTTCCGAGCAGTACTTC. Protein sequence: CASSSPRVPSGTSEQYF. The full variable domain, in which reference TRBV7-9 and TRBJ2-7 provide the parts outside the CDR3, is DTGVSQNPRHKITKRGQNVTFRCDPISEHNRLYWYRQTLGQGPEFLTYFQNEAQLEKSRLLSDRFSAERPKGSFSTLEIQRTEQGDSAMYLCASSSPRVPSGTSEQYFGPGTRLTVT.

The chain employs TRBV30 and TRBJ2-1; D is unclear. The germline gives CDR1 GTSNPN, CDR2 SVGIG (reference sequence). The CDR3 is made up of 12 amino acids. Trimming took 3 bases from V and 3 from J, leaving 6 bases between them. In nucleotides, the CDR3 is TGTGCCTGGAGGGTCAACTACAATGAGCAGTTCTTC. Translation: CAWRVNYNEQFF.